Listed below are T cell receptor beta chains from one sample, sequenced in a study of T cell changes during pregnancy in multiple sclerosis. Profiling relied on immunoSEQ multiplex PCR, and the TCRdb table lists in-frame clones only, not all of them. The table has roughly 45,000 clones, 88% seen once. Sequences were derived from CD4+ T cells from peripheral blood mononuclear cells, sampled in the second trimester of pregnancy. These receptors came from a female donor with multiple sclerosis, enrolled in a pregnancy study. Each CDR3 is given with its conserved first and last residue. The D gene is left open where the match is weak. Clone size is not always given. Where it is, it says once, few, many or a class for expanded clones.

j_gene: TRBJ2-2
abundance: -
v_gene: TRBV5-1
d_gene: -
CDR3aa: CASSSEGLRNTGELFF
CDR3nt: TGCGCCAGCAGCTCCGAGGGACTCCGAAACACCGGGGAGCTGTTTTTT

j_gene: TRBJ2-1
abundance: -
v_gene: TRBV7-3
d_gene: -
CDR3aa: CASSLSIDRSIYNEQFF
CDR3nt: TGTGCCAGCAGCTTATCCATCGACAGGTCAATCTACAATGAGCAGTTCTTC

j_gene: TRBJ1-2
abundance: -
v_gene: TRBV7-2
d_gene: -
CDR3aa: CASSFDSPYGYTF
CDR3nt: TGTGCCAGCAGCTTCGACAGCCCCTATGGCTACACCTTC

j_gene: TRBJ2-2
abundance: -
v_gene: TRBV29-1
d_gene: TRBD2
CDR3aa: CSVRGTSGRVGELFF
CDR3nt: TGCAGCGTTCGCGGGACTAGCGGCCGGGTGGGGGAGCTGTTTTTT

j_gene: TRBJ1-5
abundance: -
v_gene: TRBV19
d_gene: TRBD1
CDR3aa: CASSATPGGPNQPQHF
CDR3nt: TGTGCCAGTAGTGCCACTCCAGGGGGCCCCAATCAGCCCCAGCATTTT

j_gene: TRBJ2-2
abundance: -
v_gene: TRBV7-6
d_gene: -
CDR3aa: CASSLGTAATGELFF
CDR3nt: TGTGCCAGCAGCTTAGGGACAGCTGCAACCGGGGAGCTGTTTTTT

j_gene: TRBJ2-7
abundance: -
v_gene: TRBV5-4
d_gene: TRBD2
CDR3aa: CASTNGGVGYEQYF
CDR3nt: TGTGCCAGCACCAACGGGGGGGTGGGCTACGAGCAGTACTTC

j_gene: TRBJ2-2
abundance: -
v_gene: TRBV9
d_gene: TRBD2
CDR3aa: CASSVGVAGLSGELFF
CDR3nt: TGTGCCAGCAGCGTAGGCGTAGCGGGACTAAGCGGGGAGCTGTTTTTT

j_gene: TRBJ2-3
abundance: -
v_gene: TRBV6-5
d_gene: TRBD1
CDR3aa: CASRGQKTDTQYF
CDR3nt: TGTGCCAGCAGGGGACAGAAGACAGATACGCAGTATTTT

j_gene: TRBJ2-5
abundance: -
v_gene: TRBV5-1
d_gene: TRBD2
CDR3aa: CASSFAGAEETQYF
CDR3nt: TGCGCCAGCAGCTTCGCGGGAGCGGAAGAGACCCAGTACTTC

j_gene: TRBJ2-7
abundance: -
v_gene: TRBV6-6
d_gene: TRBD2
CDR3aa: CASSYGGRAYEQYF
CDR3nt: TGTGCCAGCAGTTACGGCGGGAGGGCCTATGAGCAGTACTTC

j_gene: TRBJ2-1
abundance: -
v_gene: TRBV11-2
d_gene: -
CDR3aa: CASSSAGYEQFF
CDR3nt: TGTGCCAGCAGCTCCGCGGGGTATGAGCAGTTCTTC

j_gene: TRBJ1-2
abundance: -
v_gene: TRBV29-1
d_gene: -
CDR3aa: CSVDRGYGYTF
CDR3nt: TGCAGCGTTGATAGGGGCTATGGCTACACCTTC

j_gene: TRBJ2-3
abundance: -
v_gene: TRBV27
d_gene: -
CDR3aa: CASRVRPGEGGTQYF
CDR3nt: TGTGCCAGCCGAGTTAGGCCAGGGGAAGGGGGTACGCAGTATTTT

j_gene: TRBJ2-5
abundance: -
v_gene: TRBV5-5
d_gene: -
CDR3aa: CASSSSGIPETQYF
CDR3nt: TGTGCCAGCAGCTCCTCGGGGATCCCAGAGACCCAGTACTTC

j_gene: TRBJ2-1
abundance: -
v_gene: TRBV29-1
d_gene: TRBD1
CDR3aa: CSAPPGQGSFEQFF
CDR3nt: TGCAGCGCCCCCCCGGGACAGGGTAGTTTTGAGCAGTTCTTC

j_gene: TRBJ2-1
abundance: few
v_gene: TRBV10-2
d_gene: TRBD2
CDR3aa: CASNLLAGGPSEQFF
CDR3nt: TGCGCCAGCAATTTACTAGCGGGAGGGCCCAGTGAGCAGTTCTTC

j_gene: TRBJ1-2
abundance: -
v_gene: TRBV19
d_gene: -
CDR3aa: CASSMVDSGYTF
CDR3nt: TGTGCCAGTAGTATGGTGGACAGTGGCTACACCTTC

j_gene: TRBJ2-5
abundance: -
v_gene: TRBV7-9
d_gene: -
CDR3aa: CASSLVEETQYF
CDR3nt: TGTGCCAGCAGCCTCGTCGAAGAGACCCAGTACTTC

j_gene: TRBJ2-5
abundance: -
v_gene: TRBV5-1
d_gene: -
CDR3aa: CASSLSTGTVKTQYF
CDR3nt: TGCGCCAGCAGCTTGTCCACGGGAACGGTGAAGACCCAGTACTTC

j_gene: TRBJ1-3
abundance: -
v_gene: TRBV28
d_gene: TRBD1
CDR3aa: CASSLSDRGSGNTIYF
CDR3nt: TGTGCCAGCAGTTTAAGTGACAGGGGATCTGGAAACACCATATATTTT

j_gene: TRBJ2-1
abundance: -
v_gene: TRBV11-2
d_gene: -
CDR3aa: CASSLVVPTEQFF
CDR3nt: TGTGCCAGCAGCTTAGTGGTGCCTACTGAGCAGTTCTTC

j_gene: TRBJ2-7
abundance: -
v_gene: TRBV6-1
d_gene: -
CDR3aa: CASSEAWGRAYEQYF
CDR3nt: TGTGCCAGCAGTGAAGCGTGGGGCAGGGCCTACGAGCAGTACTTC

j_gene: TRBJ1-1
abundance: once
v_gene: TRBV28
d_gene: TRBD1
CDR3aa: CASRQGGNTEAFF
CDR3nt: TGTGCCAGTCGACAGGGCGGAAACACTGAAGCTTTCTTT

j_gene: TRBJ2-3
abundance: -
v_gene: TRBV6-1
d_gene: -
CDR3aa: CASSPERGTDTQYF
CDR3nt: TGTGCCAGCAGCCCCGAGCGGGGCACAGATACGCAGTATTTT

j_gene: TRBJ2-5
abundance: -
v_gene: TRBV7-2
d_gene: -
CDR3aa: CASRGGLETQYF
CDR3nt: TGTGCCAGTAGGGGGGGCTTGGAGACCCAGTACTTC

j_gene: TRBJ2-1
abundance: -
v_gene: TRBV23-1
d_gene: TRBD1
CDR3aa: CATRNRDRPNNEQFF
CDR3nt: TGCGCCACCCGAAACCGGGACAGGCCAAACAATGAGCAGTTCTTC

j_gene: TRBJ2-5
abundance: -
v_gene: TRBV28
d_gene: TRBD2
CDR3aa: CASSLSSSGETQYF
CDR3nt: TGTGCCAGCAGTTTATCTTCTAGCGGGGAGACCCAGTACTTC

j_gene: TRBJ1-1
abundance: -
v_gene: TRBV28
d_gene: -
CDR3aa: CASTVGNTEAFF
CDR3nt: TGTGCCAGCACGGTTGGGAACACTGAAGCTTTCTTT

j_gene: TRBJ2-1
abundance: -
v_gene: TRBV9
d_gene: TRBD2
CDR3aa: CASSVASGGSERFF
CDR3nt: TGTGCCAGCAGCGTAGCTAGCGGGGGCTCGGAACGGTTCTTC

j_gene: TRBJ2-1
abundance: -
v_gene: TRBV7-2
d_gene: -
CDR3aa: CASSPVGGRSYNEQFF
CDR3nt: TGTGCCAGCAGCCCAGTAGGCGGGCGTTCCTACAATGAGCAGTTCTTC

j_gene: TRBJ2-1
abundance: -
v_gene: TRBV19
d_gene: TRBD2
CDR3aa: CASSMGSGRAGYEQFF
CDR3nt: TGTGCCAGTAGTATGGGTAGCGGGAGGGCTGGCTATGAGCAGTTCTTC

j_gene: TRBJ2-7
abundance: -
v_gene: TRBV2
d_gene: TRBD2
CDR3aa: CASSNPGLAYEQYF
CDR3nt: TGTGCCAGCAGTAATCCGGGACTAGCCTACGAGCAGTACTTC

j_gene: TRBJ2-5
abundance: -
v_gene: TRBV28
d_gene: TRBD1
CDR3aa: CASTTSRQGRSSETQYF
CDR3nt: TGTGCCAGCACCACATCTCGACAGGGGAGATCATCCGAGACCCAGTACTTC

j_gene: TRBJ2-6
abundance: -
v_gene: TRBV5-5
d_gene: TRBD1
CDR3aa: CASSSGQGISSGANVLTF
CDR3nt: TGTGCCAGCAGCAGTGGACAGGGCATTAGCTCTGGGGCCAACGTCCTGACTTTC

j_gene: TRBJ2-5
abundance: -
v_gene: TRBV18
d_gene: -
CDR3aa: CASSPSSETQYF
CDR3nt: TGTGCCAGCTCACCTTCTAGCGAGACCCAGTACTTC

j_gene: TRBJ1-3
abundance: -
v_gene: TRBV7-2
d_gene: -
CDR3aa: CASTKGDSGNTIYF
CDR3nt: TGTGCCAGCACCAAGGGAGACTCTGGAAACACCATATATTTT

j_gene: TRBJ2-1
abundance: -
v_gene: TRBV11-3
d_gene: TRBD2
CDR3aa: CASSLDMSGSGNEQFF
CDR3nt: TGTGCCAGCAGCTTAGATATGAGCGGGAGTGGGAATGAGCAGTTCTTC

j_gene: TRBJ2-1
abundance: -
v_gene: TRBV4-3
d_gene: -
CDR3aa: CASSQNNLRDSYNEQFF
CDR3nt: TGCGCCAGCAGCCAAAATAACCTCCGGGACTCTTACAATGAGCAGTTCTTC

j_gene: TRBJ1-2
abundance: -
v_gene: TRBV6-1
d_gene: -
CDR3aa: CASSYDGVLYYGYTF
CDR3nt: TGTGCCAGCTCCTACGACGGGGTTCTCTACTATGGCTACACCTTC

j_gene: TRBJ1-1
abundance: -
v_gene: TRBV30
d_gene: TRBD1
CDR3aa: CAWSGTGGFNTEAFF
CDR3nt: TGTGCCTGGAGTGGGACAGGGGGCTTCAACACTGAAGCTTTCTTT

j_gene: TRBJ2-7
abundance: -
v_gene: TRBV11-2
d_gene: -
CDR3aa: CASSREAYEQYF
CDR3nt: TGTGCCAGCAGCCGGGAAGCCTACGAGCAGTACTTC

j_gene: TRBJ2-1
abundance: -
v_gene: TRBV7-2
d_gene: TRBD2
CDR3aa: CASSLWAGGPGEQFF
CDR3nt: TGTGCCAGCAGCTTATGGGCGGGAGGGCCTGGTGAGCAGTTCTTC

j_gene: TRBJ2-3
abundance: -
v_gene: TRBV2
d_gene: -
CDR3aa: CASSDPLTTPTYTQYF
CDR3nt: TGTGCCAGCAGCGATCCTCTCACCACTCCAACCTATACGCAGTATTTT

j_gene: TRBJ2-7
abundance: -
v_gene: TRBV28
d_gene: -
CDR3aa: CASRPDTYEQYF
CDR3nt: TGTGCCAGCAGACCAGATACCTACGAGCAGTACTTC

j_gene: TRBJ2-5
abundance: -
v_gene: TRBV5-4
d_gene: -
CDR3aa: CASSSVGGTQYF
CDR3nt: TGTGCCAGCAGCTCAGTGGGGGGAACCCAGTACTTC

j_gene: TRBJ2-5
abundance: -
v_gene: TRBV6-5
d_gene: -
CDR3aa: CASSQGRGWQETQYF
CDR3nt: TGTGCCAGCAGTCAGGGTAGAGGCTGGCAAGAGACCCAGTACTTC